This T cell receptor beta chain was sequenced during a study of CD8 T cells in ankylosing spondylitis. Trimming cost V 3 bases and J 5 bases, with 7 bases left between them. The CDR3 is made up of 12 amino acids. Quantitative 5'-RACE with molecular barcodes was used to make the TCR beta libraries. Via MiXCR, TCRdb re-called the 5' RACE reads, giving one row per CDR3 protein. Of over 600,000 distinct CDR3 sequences listed, 15% to 20% were seen once; the top ten hold around 19%. General study results and limits: Seemingly characteristic of ankylosing spondylitis blood was a TCR beta motif consisting of several highly homologous variants.

As for this clonotype: No antigen is known for it.

The gene calls are TRBV12-3 or TRBV12-4 and TRBJ2-5, with unresolved D. The source is a male donor with ankylosing spondylitis. Sequenced input: blood, either unsorted or a sorted T cell fraction (not recorded which). The DNA of the CDR3 is TGTGCCAGCAGTTTCTCTTCCGAGACCCAGTACTTC. Its protein product is CASSFSSETQYF.